The text below deals with one TCR beta chain. Germline CDR1 reads MNHNS; CDR2 reads SASEGT. Trimming stripped 2 bases from V and 0 bases from J, with 11 bases between. CDR3 size: 16 residues. The entry originates in a study of OX40 agonist ivuxolimab in advanced cancers. Patients with a history of autoimmune disease or on systemic immunosuppression were excluded. Using immunoSEQ multiplex PCR, the repertoire was profiled, and TCRdb retains in-frame clones only, with some absent. The sample contains some 74,000 clones, about 85% of which appear only once. The chain has TRBV6-1 and TRBJ2-1, with D hard to call. The sequencing here drew on CD4+ or CD8+ T cells sorted from blood, taken in a trial of the OX40 agonist ivuxolimab. The origin of this receptor is an adult with an advanced solid tumor such as melanoma, head and neck, liver or kidney cancer. The CDR3: CASSENGDGSYNEQFF. The CDR3 nucleotides are TGTGCCAGCAGTGAAAACGGCGACGGCTCCTACAATGAGCAGTTCTTC.